The T cell receptor (beta chain) described here comes from a study of T cells in Graves' hyperthyroidism and ophthalmopathy. Study in general: Peripheral blood was collected at initial diagnosis, before any treatment. Overall study results and limits: In validation, the model predicted ophthalmopathy. These predictions came a median roughly 6.5 months before onset. Most expanded thyroid clonotypes above 0.001 also appeared in blood.

A single count supports this clonotype. No antigen is known for it. Hyperthyroidism, newly diagnosed and lasting under 2 months, affected patients aged 18 to 65. Amplification of TCR beta CDR3 regions used RNA as the template. First-round RT-PCR of the TCR CDR3 relied on the HTBI primer set. MiXCR, run by TCRdb on the multiplex PCR reads, gives a single entry per CDR3 protein. The sample has around 690,000 distinct CDR3 sequences, approximately 15% seen once. Germline assignment: CDR1 LGHDT and CDR2 YNNKEL (reference sequence). CDR3 size: 14 residues. Unmatched junction bases numbered 4, after V lost 7 bases and J lost 2 bases.

The source of this sequence is a man aged 45-65 years with Graves' hyperthyroidism. The rearrangement joins TRBV3-1 to TRBJ2-2; TRBD1 matches at 7 bases. Sequenced input: blood. In DNA form, the CDR3 reads TGTGCCAGCACCCGGACAGGAAACACCGGGGAGCTGTTTTTT. Its protein is CASTRTGNTGELFF.